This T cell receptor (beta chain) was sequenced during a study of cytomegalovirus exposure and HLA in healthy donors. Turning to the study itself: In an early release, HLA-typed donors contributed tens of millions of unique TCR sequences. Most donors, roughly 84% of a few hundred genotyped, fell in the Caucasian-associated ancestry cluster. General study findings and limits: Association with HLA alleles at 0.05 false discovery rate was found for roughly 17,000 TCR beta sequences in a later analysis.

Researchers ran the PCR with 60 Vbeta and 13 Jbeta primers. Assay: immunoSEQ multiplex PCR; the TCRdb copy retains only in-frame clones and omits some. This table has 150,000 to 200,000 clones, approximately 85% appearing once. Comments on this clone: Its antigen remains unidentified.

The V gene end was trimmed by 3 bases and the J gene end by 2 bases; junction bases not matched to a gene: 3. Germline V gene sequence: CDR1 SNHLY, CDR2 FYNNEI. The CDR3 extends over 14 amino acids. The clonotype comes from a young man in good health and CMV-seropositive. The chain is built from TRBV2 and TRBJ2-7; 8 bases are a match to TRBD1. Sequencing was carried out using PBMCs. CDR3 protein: CASSDQGATYEQYF. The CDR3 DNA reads TGTGCCAGCAGTGATCAGGGGGCGACCTACGAGCAGTACTTC.